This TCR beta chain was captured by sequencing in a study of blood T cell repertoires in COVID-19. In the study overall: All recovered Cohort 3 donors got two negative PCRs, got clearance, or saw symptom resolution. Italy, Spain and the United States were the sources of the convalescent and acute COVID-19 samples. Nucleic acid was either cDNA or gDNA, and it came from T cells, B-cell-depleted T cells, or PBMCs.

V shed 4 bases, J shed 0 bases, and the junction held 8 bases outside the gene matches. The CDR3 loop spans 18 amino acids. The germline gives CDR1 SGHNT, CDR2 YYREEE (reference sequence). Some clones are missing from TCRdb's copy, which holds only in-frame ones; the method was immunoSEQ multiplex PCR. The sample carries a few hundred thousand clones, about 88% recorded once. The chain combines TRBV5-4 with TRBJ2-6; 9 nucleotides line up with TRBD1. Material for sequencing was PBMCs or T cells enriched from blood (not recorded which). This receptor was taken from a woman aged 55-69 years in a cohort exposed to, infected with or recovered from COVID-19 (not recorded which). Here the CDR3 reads CASSPSTGGISGANVLTF. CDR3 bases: TGTGCCAGCAGCCCTTCCACAGGGGGCATCTCTGGGGCCAACGTCCTGACTTTC.